This T cell receptor (beta chain) was retrieved from a study of T cell responses to AZD1222 COVID-19 vaccine. The study, taken as a whole, reports: Repertoire collection took place solely once the T cell response had peaked. Donors, mostly white British, included more females; clonal diversity was possibly underestimated.

About this clone itself: As yet, its antigen is unknown.

Using immunoSEQ multiplex PCR, the repertoire was profiled, and TCRdb retains in-frame clones only, with some absent. Among about 180,000 clones, 90% to 95% were seen once, and the ten largest hold about 1.5%. CDR1 LNHDA and CDR2 SQIVND come from the germline V gene (reference sequence). V trimming: 6 bases; J trimming: 0 bases; junction bases outside the gene matches: 10. The CDR3 runs 17 residues. Recipients boosted at about 4 weeks or about 12 weeks are pooled. The sample consisted of peripheral blood, taken 28 days after the second AZD1222 dose. The source is an adult who received the AZD1222 COVID-19 vaccine. This sequence joins TRBV19 and TRBJ1-3; 8 nucleotides match TRBD1. CDR3 sequence: CASRDRVFESSGNTIYF. The DNA of the CDR3 is TGTGCCAGTAGGGACAGGGTATTTGAGAGCTCTGGAAACACCATATATTTT.